Following are 19 T cell receptor beta chains from one sample sequenced in a study of control samples from healthy donors and cancer patients (dated by TCRdb to the early 2020s). The method was the immunoSEQ multiplex PCR assay. Held by TCRdb, this immuneACCESS table contains in-frame sequences only and omits some clones. Under half of the omission traces to an unresolved V gene where checked; the cause of the rest is unknown. Recorded for this sample are about 95,000 clones; about 88% of them occurred a single time. The top ten hold roughly an eighth of the sample. The sample consisted of blood. The receptors were gathered from an older woman in good health.

This chain connects TRBV2 to TRBJ1-4, with D tentatively TRBD1 (5 bases). This CDR3 has 14 residues. Germline assignment: CDR1 SNHLY and CDR2 FYNNEI. V was pared by 6 bases and J by 0 bases, with 8 bases between. CDR3 DNA sequence: TGTGCCAGCAGGGGGGACTCAACTAATGAAAAACTGTTTTTT. Translating gives CASRGDSTNEKLFF.

The chain employs TRBV6-1 and TRBJ2-1; TRBD1 matches at 7 bases. This CDR3 has 15 amino acids. The trim removed 1 base at V and 2 bases at J, leaving 2 bases unmatched. Germline CDR1 MNHNS, CDR2 SASEGT. This CDR3 is CASSEDRGPYNEQFF. CDR3 sequence (DNA): TGTGCCAGCAGTGAAGACAGGGGCCCCTACAATGAGCAGTTCTTC.

The chain employs TRBV9 and TRBJ1-2; D unclear. Looked up from germline, CDR1 is SGDLS and CDR2 is YYNGEE. The CDR3 runs to 15 residues. V lost 0 bases to trimming and J lost 0 bases, with 9 bases between them. CDR3 bases: TGTGCCAGCAGCGTAGAGCCGGAAGCTAACTATGGCTACACCTTC. It is translated as CASSVEPEANYGYTF.

This chain uses TRBV2 with TRBJ2-3; 10 bases match TRBD2. Unmatched junction bases numbered 21, after V lost 11 bases and J lost 4 bases. The CDR3 totals 18 residues. From germline, CDR1 is SNHLY and CDR2 FYNNEI. The CDR3 bases are TGTGCCGTTAGGAGGGGACTAGCGCCCTTAGGGTCCGCAGATACGCAGTATTTT. It translates to CAVRRGLAPLGSADTQYF.

The table lists this clone with a count of one. This chain connects TRBV3-1 (or the pseudogene TRBV3-2) to TRBJ1-2, with D unresolved. CDR1 is LGHDT and CDR2 is YNNKEL in the germline V gene (reference sequence). This CDR3 comprises 12 residues. V shed 4 bases and J shed 4 bases, with 7 bases lying between them. The CDR3, as DNA: TGTGCCAGCAGCCTCCAAGGCTATGGCTACACCTTC. This encodes CASSLQGYGYTF.

The rearrangement joins TRBV3-1 (or the pseudogene TRBV3-2) to TRBJ1-2, with unresolved D. This CDR3 comprises 12 residues. CDR1 LGHDT and CDR2 YNNKEL come from the germline V gene (reference sequence). V was cut by 6 bases and J by 8 bases, with 13 bases left in between. CDR3 region: CASSPRGSGYTF. DNA for the CDR3: TGTGCCAGCAGTCCGAGAGGTAGCGGCTACACCTTC.

V is TRBV5-1 and J is TRBJ2-3, with 7 bases aligning to TRBD2. CDR3 length: 13 amino acids. The J segment lost 3 bases and the V segment lost 8 bases, leaving 6 bases of the junction unmatched. Germline lookup yields CDR1 SGHRS and CDR2 YFSETQ. CDR3 residues: CASKWTSTDTQYF. As DNA, the CDR3 is TGCGCCAGTAAATGGACTAGTACAGATACGCAGTATTTT.

This chain links TRBV6-6 with TRBJ2-7; D gene uncertain. Trimming pared 3 bases from V and 1 base from J, leaving 10 bases between. The CDR3 has 14 amino acids. Looked up from germline, CDR1 is MNHNY and CDR2 is SVGAGI (reference sequence). The DNA for the CDR3 is TGTGCCAGCAGTTATAAGACGGCGTCCTACGAGCAGTACTTC. It specifies CASSYKTASYEQYF.

The V gene is TRBV5-1, the J gene TRBJ2-7; a weak D match, TRBD1 (5 bases). CDR3 length: 15 residues. V was shortened by 0 bases and J by 3 bases, with 13 bases between the two germline ends. CDR1 and CDR2 from the germline V gene are SGHRS and YFSETQ. CDR3 sequence: CASSLGQGNFYEQYF. The CDR3 region has the DNA TGCGCCAGCAGCTTGGGCCAGGGCAACTTCTACGAGCAGTACTTC. The full variable domain, rest sourced from reference TRBV5-1 and TRBJ2-7, is KAGVTQTPRYLIKTRGQQVTLSCSPISGHRSVSWYQQTPGQGLQFLFEYFSETQRNKGNFPGRFSGRQFSNSRSEMNVSTLELGDSALYLCASSLGQGNFYEQYFGPGTRLTVT.

The chain combines TRBV5-1 with TRBJ1-2; a possible D gene is TRBD1 (5 bases). Germline V gene sequence: CDR1 SGHRS, CDR2 YFSETQ. The CDR3 covers 16 residues. Trimming cost V 5 bases and J 1 base, with 18 bases left between them. In nucleotides, the CDR3 is TGCGCCAGCAGGTTCGGGGACCGACGAAGTAACTATGGCTACACCTTC. Translating gives CASRFGDRRSNYGYTF.

V is TRBV10-1 and J is TRBJ1-2; D is undetermined. The CDR3 totals 13 residues. In germline, CDR1 is WNHNN, CDR2 SYGVQD (reference sequence). The germline V and J ends were trimmed by 2 bases and 2 bases, with 6 bases remaining between them. In DNA, the CDR3 is TGCGCCAGCAGTGAGGTACTCAACTATGGCTACACCTTC. It encodes CASSEVLNYGYTF.

This sequence joins TRBV15 and TRBJ1-1, with TRBD1 as a possible D gene (5 bases). V was trimmed by 3 bases and J by 3 bases, leaving 11 bases between them. Germline lookup yields CDR1 LNHNV and CDR2 YYDKDF (reference sequence). The length of the CDR3 is 14 residues. CDR3 residues: CATSSQDTYTEAFF. CDR3 DNA sequence: TGTGCCACCAGCAGTCAGGACACCTACACTGAAGCTTTCTTT.

The rearrangement links TRBV6-5 to TRBJ2-5; D remains unclear. From germline, CDR1 is MNHEY and CDR2 SVGAGI. The CDR3 spans 14 residues. Trimming took 6 bases from V and 1 from J, leaving 12 bases between them. In nucleotides, the CDR3 is TGTGCCAGCAGGGAGACCCGGGCCCAAGAGACCCAGTACTTC. Translation: CASRETRAQETQYF.

This chain uses TRBV6-6 with TRBJ1-5; TRBD1 is a possible D gene (6 bases). The CDR3 runs to 13 residues. V shed 5 bases and J shed 3 bases, with 8 bases lying between them. The germline CDR1 and CDR2 sequences are MNHNY and SVGAGI (reference sequence). This chain's CDR3 is CASSGQNNQPQHF. CDR3 coding DNA: TGTGCCAGCAGTGGACAGAACAATCAGCCCCAGCATTTT.

This clone appeared many times. The chain couples TRBV30 to TRBJ1-6, with D possibly TRBD1 on 6 matching bases. CDR1 is GTSNPN, CDR2 SVGIG, per germline (reference sequence). This CDR3 is built from 13 residues. Trimming left V 6 bases short and J 6 bases short, with 12 bases between. The CDR3 region has the DNA TGTGCCTGTACGGACAGAGGTAATTCACCCCTCCACTTT. The encoded protein is CACTDRGNSPLHF.

V and J are TRBV6-6 and TRBJ1-4; TRBD1 might be the D (5 bases). Germline lookup yields CDR1 MNHNY and CDR2 SVGAGI (reference sequence). Deletions cut 4 bases from V and 8 bases from J, with 14 bases between. The CDR3 length is 14 residues. In DNA form, the CDR3 reads TGTGCCAGCAGTTCGCCTCGGGGACCCGAAAAACTGTTTTTT. The encoded protein is CASSSPRGPEKLFF.

The chain is built from TRBV7-8 and TRBJ2-6; TRBD1 aligns across 7 bases. CDR1 and CDR2 (germline): SGHVS, FQNEAQ. V lost 5 bases, J lost 0 bases, and 10 bases stayed unmatched. The CDR3 covers 18 residues. The CDR3 DNA follows: TGTGCCAGCAGCGCACGACAGGGCTCCCGCTCTGGGGCCAACGTCCTGACTTTC. It yields the protein CASSARQGSRSGANVLTF. The whole variable domain, filled in from reference TRBV7-8 and TRBJ2-6, reads GAGVSQSPRYKVAKRGQDVALRCDPISGHVSLFWYQQALGQGPEFLTYFQNEAQLDKSGLPSDRFFAERPEGSVSTLKIQRTQQEDSAVYLCASSARQGSRSGANVLTFGAGSRLTVL.

V usage is TRBV6-1 and J usage is TRBJ1-2, with D maybe TRBD1 (5 bases). CDR1 is MNHNS, CDR2 SASEGT, per germline. Deletions cut 3 bases from V and 0 bases from J, with 20 bases between. The CDR3 totals 18 residues. The DNA of the CDR3 is TGTGCCAGCAGTGAGAGAACACCCCAGGGAGCAGCTAACTATGGCTACACCTTC. This sequence encodes CASSERTPQGAANYGYTF.

The rearrangement joins TRBV19 to TRBJ1-5; 7 positions match TRBD1. CDR3 length: 17 amino acids. Unmatched junction bases numbered 15, after V lost 10 bases and J lost 0 bases. The germline V gene has CDR1 LNHDA and CDR2 SQIVND (reference sequence). The CDR3 sequence: CATRDSYEGYSNQPQHF. The DNA of the CDR3 is TGTGCCACCCGGGACAGCTATGAGGGGTATAGCAATCAGCCCCAGCATTTT.